Listed below are T cell receptor beta chains from one sample, sequenced in a study of cytotoxic CD8 clonotypes in ibrutinib-treated CLL. Measured with immunoSEQ multiplex PCR; TCRdb has only the in-frame clones, and not every one. The table includes approximately 84,000 clones, about 86% detected once. The starting material was PBMCs, obtained before ibrutinib treatment. Receptor source: a human donor with chronic lymphocytic leukemia. Both conserved end residues are trimmed from each CDR3.

>TRBJ1-1|TRBV6-1
ASSVVRGHDEAF
>TRBJ2-5|TRBV19
ASSIDSTSVGRPQY
>TRBJ2-2|TRBV6-1
ASSTGQGAGELF
>TRBJ1-3|TRBV2
ASQTPPLSSGNTIY
>TRBJ1-1|TRBV12-5
ASGLGTENTEAF
>TRBJ1-5|TRBV27
ASSPDRQGRYQPQH
>TRBJ2-7|TRBV29-1
SVRQGRNEQY
>TRBJ2-3|TRBV9
ASSLGGLDTQY
>TRBJ2-2|TRBV21-1
ASTWDRASGSYTGELF
>TRBJ1-2|TRBV2
ASRNIGYT
>TRBJ2-1|TRBV27
ASSLLSSGIGFNEQF
>TRBJ2-3|TRBV6-4
ASSEWRGLSTDTQY
>TRBJ2-6|TRBV9
ASSVPLAGAGANVLT
>TRBJ2-7|TRBV6-5
ASSYSKTSYEQY
>TRBJ2-7|TRBV12-2
ASRLVGGSLRRSGEGTWGEQY
>TRBJ2-2|TRBV10-1
ASSGVLGSGELF
>TRBJ2-5|TRBV5-1
ASSFLAGGETQY
>TRBJ1-2|TRBV10-3
AISLGPDYGYT
>TRBJ2-1|TRBV7-2
ASSFKRLAGADEQF
>TRBJ1-4|TRBV7-9
ASSLLQGSATNEKLF
>TRBJ2-1|TRBV16
ASSPLGDEIYNEQF
>TRBJ2-7|TRBV6-5
ASSPDRASYEQY
>TRBJ2-1|TRBV29-1
SASDLYNEQF